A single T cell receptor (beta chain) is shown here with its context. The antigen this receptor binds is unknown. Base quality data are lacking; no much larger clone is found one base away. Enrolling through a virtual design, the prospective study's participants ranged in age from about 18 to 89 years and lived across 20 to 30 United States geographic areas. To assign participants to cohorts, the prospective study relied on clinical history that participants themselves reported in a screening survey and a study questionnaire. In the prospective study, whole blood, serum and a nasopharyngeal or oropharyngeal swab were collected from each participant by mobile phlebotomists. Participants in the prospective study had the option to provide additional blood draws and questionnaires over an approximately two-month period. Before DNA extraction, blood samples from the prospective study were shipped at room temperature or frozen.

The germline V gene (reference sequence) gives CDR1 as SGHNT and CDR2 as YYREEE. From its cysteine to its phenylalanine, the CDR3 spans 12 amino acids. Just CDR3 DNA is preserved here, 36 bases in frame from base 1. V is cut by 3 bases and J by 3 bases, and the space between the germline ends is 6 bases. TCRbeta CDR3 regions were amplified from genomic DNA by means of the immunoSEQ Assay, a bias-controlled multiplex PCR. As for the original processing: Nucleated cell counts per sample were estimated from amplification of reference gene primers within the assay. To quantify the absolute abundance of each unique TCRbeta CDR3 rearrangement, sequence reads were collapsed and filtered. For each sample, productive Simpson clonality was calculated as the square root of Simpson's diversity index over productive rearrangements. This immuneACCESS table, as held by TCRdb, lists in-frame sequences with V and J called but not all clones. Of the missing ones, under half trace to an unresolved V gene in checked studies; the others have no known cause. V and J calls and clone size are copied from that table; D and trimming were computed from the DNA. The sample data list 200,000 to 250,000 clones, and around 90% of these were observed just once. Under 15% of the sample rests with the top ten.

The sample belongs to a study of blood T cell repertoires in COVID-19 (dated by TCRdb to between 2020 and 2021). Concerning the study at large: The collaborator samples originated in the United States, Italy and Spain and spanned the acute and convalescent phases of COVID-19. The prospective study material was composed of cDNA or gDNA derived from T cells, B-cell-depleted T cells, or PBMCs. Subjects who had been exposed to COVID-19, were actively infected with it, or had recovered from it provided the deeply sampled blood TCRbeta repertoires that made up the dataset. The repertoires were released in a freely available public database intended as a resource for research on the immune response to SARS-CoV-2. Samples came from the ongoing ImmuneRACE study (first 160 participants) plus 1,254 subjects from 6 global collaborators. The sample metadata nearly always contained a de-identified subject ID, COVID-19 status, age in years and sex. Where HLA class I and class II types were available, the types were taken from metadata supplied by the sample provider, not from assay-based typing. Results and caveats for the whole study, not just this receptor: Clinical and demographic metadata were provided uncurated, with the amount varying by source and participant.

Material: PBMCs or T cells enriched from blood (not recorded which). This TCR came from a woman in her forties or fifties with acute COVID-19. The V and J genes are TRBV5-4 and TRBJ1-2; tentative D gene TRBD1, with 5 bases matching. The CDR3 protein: CASSWDYYGYTF. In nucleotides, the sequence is TGTGCCAGCAGCTGGGACTACTATGGCTACACCTTC.